Given below is one TCR beta chain in context. With 6 bases removed from V and 5 bases from J, the gap between germline ends came to 19 bases. There are 15 residues in the CDR3. Germline assignment: CDR1 MDHEN and CDR2 SYDVKM. The sample comes from a study of cytomegalovirus exposure and HLA in healthy donors. Use of 60 Vbeta and 13 Jbeta primers characterized the PCR. Only in-frame clones appear in the TCRdb table, and some are missing; sequencing was by immunoSEQ multiplex PCR. This table lists just over 200,000 clones. V usage is TRBV28 and J usage is TRBJ1-2; tentative D call: TRBD1 (6 bases). The clonotype originates from a girl aged 2 to 9 in good health and CMV-seropositive. The sequenced sample was PBMCs. The CDR3 loop reads CASRPPTGIGYGYTF. The CDR3 DNA reads as TGTGCCAGCAGGCCACCCACAGGGATTGGGTATGGCTACACCTTC.